This T cell receptor beta chain appears in the sequencing data of a study of blood T cells in healthy people across ages (dated by TCRdb to between 2014 and 2017). With respect to the entire study: In model experiments, roughly one uniquely barcoded TCR beta cDNA molecule per two T cells was captured by template switching. The study measured age-related changes in TCR beta repertoire diversity using deep sequencing normalized with unique cDNA molecular identifiers. The donors were split into four age groups: young (average about 15 years), middle-aged (roughly 42), aged (roughly 60) and long-lived (under 90). For two donors (one aged 18 to 29 and one aged 80 or older), the study analyzed two additional independent replicas of 1 million unique cDNA reads from the same blood draw.

About this clonotype itself: Its antigen target is currently unknown. Base qualities are not recorded, but no much larger clone differs from it by a single base.

The roughly 38 donors, aged roughly 6 to 90 years, were systemically healthy Caucasian individuals from Russia. Around 10 milliliters of peripheral blood were collected from each donor into EDTA-treated Vacutainer tubes. PBMCs were isolated by Ficoll-Paque density-gradient centrifugation, with at least 6.5 million obtained per sample. Trizol reagent was used to extract total RNA from the PBMCs, yielding at least 6 micrograms per sample. Naive CD45RAhigh/CD27high T cell percentages were measured by flow cytometry on a PBMC aliquot from every donor. CDR3 length: 20 amino acids, cysteine to phenylalanine. Only CDR3 DNA is held: 60 bases, read in frame from base 1. After removal of 0 bases from V and 5 bases from J, the junction retains 18 bases not matched to a gene. The method behind the library was 5' RACE. The sample was run on an Illumina HiSeq 2500. A second PCR of roughly 7 to 12 cycles was run with a J-beta primer mix and a sample-barcoded 5' primer. Each TCR beta cDNA molecule received a unique molecular identifier from a template-switch 5' adaptor carrying 12 random nucleotides. At least 2.5 million CDR3-containing paired-end reads were obtained from each sample. All of the RNA was converted into first-strand cDNA using the Mint cDNA synthesis kit, with a TRBC-specific oligonucleotide serving as the primer. Following uracil-DNA glycosylase treatment, all cDNA underwent a first 18-cycle PCR with the universal primers M1SS and BC2_uni_R. Per the authors' processing: Each sample was normalized by randomly selecting 1 million high-quality reads, each carrying a distinct molecular identifier. Reads with shared molecular identifiers were discarded instead of being binned into consensus sequences. CDR3 identification, clonotype clustering and error correction used MiTCR with a Q25 quality threshold and the strictest error-elimination algorithm. Lower-bound total TCR beta diversity was estimated with a nonparametric unseen species model using Euler transformation. The public reads were run again by TCRdb, first through fastp at Q25 and then through MiXCR, and only productive beta chains were kept. Every CDR3 protein is listed once, alongside the most common genes and DNA of its rows. The authors' filters were not applied to this entry. The sample has about 780,000 distinct CDR3 sequences on record, roughly 26% of them singletons. The ten largest clonotypes hold over 2.5% of the sample.

On the study overall, not on this receptor specifically: Total diversity estimates from one million sequenced T cells were considered lower bounds and underestimates. Compared with the aged group, the long-lived group had more naive CD4+ T cells, fewer expanded clones and increased TCR diversity, suggesting age selection. As age increased, observed TCR beta diversity per million T cells dropped in a roughly linear way, and a significant reduction was already evident by age approximately 40. Conclusive comparison of naive and antigen-experienced compartments was prevented by the profiling of bulk unsorted PBMCs. Donor CMV infection status was unknown, potentially confounding age-related changes in expanded clonotypes. Observed TCR beta diversity correlated strongly with the percentage of naive T cells measured by flow cytometry.

A further study also used this sample, focusing on T cells of mothers and their children. The second study, in turn, reports: Donors were nine systemically healthy Caucasian individuals: three mothers and their six children. cDNA synthesis used all of the extracted RNA, with 1.5 ug of RNA in each 15 ul reaction. In the second PCR, the M1S primer introduced both the sample barcodes and 2-4 random nucleotides. Over 8 million TCR beta CDR3 reads were obtained for each mother, and 2.5 million to 3 million reads were obtained for each child. Thymic selection shapes the output of TCR recombination in a similar way in related and unrelated pairs, and inherited differences have a minor effect. Normalized repertoire overlap in related mother-child pairs was always slightly higher than in unrelated mother-child pairs, but the difference was never significant. Persistent microchimeric T cell clones were not detected, at a sensitivity of 85 to 100 clones per million clonotypes. The study used deep NGS to compare TCR beta repertoires of mothers and children, seeking features distinguishing related mother-child pairs from unrelated individuals. On average, the children were around 11 +/- 4 years old, while the mothers were about 37 +/- 4 years old. After adapter ligation with NEBNext reagents, the libraries were sequenced on Illumina HiSeq 2000 with 100+100 nt paired-end reads. To prevent cross-contamination, the mother and child libraries were prepared one month apart and sequenced in separate runs. For each donor, somewhere between roughly 450,000 and 2,000,000 distinct TCR beta clonotypes were identified. Naive TCR beta clonotypes were estimated from low-frequency clonotypes matched to each donor's FACS-determined naive share, without sorting.

The sequencing sample was made of blood. This TCR came from a boy between 5 and 17 years old in good health. The chain is assembled from TRBV12-3 or TRBV12-4 and TRBJ1-2, with 10 bases aligning to TRBD1. At the DNA level, the sequence is TGTGCCAGCAGTTTAGCATTAACCGGCGGACAGGGGGATTCTAGGTATGGCTACACCTTC. Translated, it reads CASSLALTGGQGDSRYGYTF.